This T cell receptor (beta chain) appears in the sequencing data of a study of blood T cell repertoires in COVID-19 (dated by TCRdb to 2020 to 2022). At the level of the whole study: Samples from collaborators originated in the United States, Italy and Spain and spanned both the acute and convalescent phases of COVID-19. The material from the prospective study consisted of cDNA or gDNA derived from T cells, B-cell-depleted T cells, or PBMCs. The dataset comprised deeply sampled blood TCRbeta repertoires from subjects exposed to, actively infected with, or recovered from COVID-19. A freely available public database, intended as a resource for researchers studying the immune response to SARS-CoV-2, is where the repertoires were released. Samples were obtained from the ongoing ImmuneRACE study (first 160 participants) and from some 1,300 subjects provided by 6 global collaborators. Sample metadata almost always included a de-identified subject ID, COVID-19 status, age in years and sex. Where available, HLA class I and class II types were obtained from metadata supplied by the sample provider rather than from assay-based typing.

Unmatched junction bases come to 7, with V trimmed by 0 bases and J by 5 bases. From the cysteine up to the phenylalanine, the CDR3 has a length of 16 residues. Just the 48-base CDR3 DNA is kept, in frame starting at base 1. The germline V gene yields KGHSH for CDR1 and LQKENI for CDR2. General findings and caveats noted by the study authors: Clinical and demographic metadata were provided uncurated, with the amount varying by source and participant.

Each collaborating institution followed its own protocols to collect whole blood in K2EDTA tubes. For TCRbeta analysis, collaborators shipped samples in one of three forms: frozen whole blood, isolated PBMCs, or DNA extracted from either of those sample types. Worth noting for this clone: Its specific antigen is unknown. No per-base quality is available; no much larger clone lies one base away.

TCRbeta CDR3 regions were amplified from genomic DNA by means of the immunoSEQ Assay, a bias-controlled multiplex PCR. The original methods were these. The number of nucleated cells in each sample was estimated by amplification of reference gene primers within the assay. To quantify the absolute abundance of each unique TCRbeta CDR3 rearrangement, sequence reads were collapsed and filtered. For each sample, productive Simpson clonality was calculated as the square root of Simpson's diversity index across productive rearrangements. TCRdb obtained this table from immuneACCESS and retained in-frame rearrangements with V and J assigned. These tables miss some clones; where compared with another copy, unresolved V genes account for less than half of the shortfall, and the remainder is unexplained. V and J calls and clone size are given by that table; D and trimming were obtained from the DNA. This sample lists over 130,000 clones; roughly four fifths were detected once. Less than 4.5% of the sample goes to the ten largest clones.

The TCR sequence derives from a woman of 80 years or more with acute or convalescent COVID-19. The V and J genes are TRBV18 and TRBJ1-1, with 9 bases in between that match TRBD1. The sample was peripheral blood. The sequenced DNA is TGTGCCAGCTCACCACCCAACAGGGGGCGGAGGACTGAAGCTTTCTTT. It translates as CASSPPNRGRRTEAFF.